The entry below describes one T cell receptor (beta chain). The junction shows a germline mismatch at one end, possibly a read error. This entry comes from a study of T-cell memory formation after mild COVID-19. As for the study in general: Clustering of TCRs was largely donor specific.

A 5'RACE reaction primed in the constant segment made cDNA libraries of TCR alpha and TCR beta, and these carried sample barcodes and UMIs. TCRdb analysed the 5' RACE reads with MiXCR anew, one entry per CDR3 protein. Of roughly 220,000 distinct CDR3 sequences in the sample, around 8.8% were seen once. The sequenced sample was PBMCs or a T cell subset sorted from them (not recorded which). The sequence derives from a young man who had mild COVID-19 (a few samples of this study predate the infection). Cell type and time point are not known.

CDR3 region: CASSHSYEQYF. Written as DNA, the CDR3 is TGTGCCAGCAGTCACTCCTACGAGCAGTACTTC. The genes are TRBV6-5 and TRBJ2-7; D remains unclear. CDR1 MNHEY and CDR2 SVGAGI come from the germline V gene. This CDR3 comprises 11 residues.